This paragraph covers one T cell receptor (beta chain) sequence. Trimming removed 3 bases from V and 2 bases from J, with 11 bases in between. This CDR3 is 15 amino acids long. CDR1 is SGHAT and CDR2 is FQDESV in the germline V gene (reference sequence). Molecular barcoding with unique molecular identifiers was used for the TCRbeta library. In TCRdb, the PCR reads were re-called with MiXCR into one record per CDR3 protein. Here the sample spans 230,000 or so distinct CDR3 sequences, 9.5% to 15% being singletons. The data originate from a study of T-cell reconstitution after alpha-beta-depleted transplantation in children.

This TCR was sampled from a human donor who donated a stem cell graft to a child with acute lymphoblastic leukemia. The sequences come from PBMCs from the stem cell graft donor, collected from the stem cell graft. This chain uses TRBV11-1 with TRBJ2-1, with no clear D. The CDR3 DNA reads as TGTGCCAGCAGCTTTAGAGAGTATCCCTACAATGAGCAGTTCTTC. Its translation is CASSFREYPYNEQFF.